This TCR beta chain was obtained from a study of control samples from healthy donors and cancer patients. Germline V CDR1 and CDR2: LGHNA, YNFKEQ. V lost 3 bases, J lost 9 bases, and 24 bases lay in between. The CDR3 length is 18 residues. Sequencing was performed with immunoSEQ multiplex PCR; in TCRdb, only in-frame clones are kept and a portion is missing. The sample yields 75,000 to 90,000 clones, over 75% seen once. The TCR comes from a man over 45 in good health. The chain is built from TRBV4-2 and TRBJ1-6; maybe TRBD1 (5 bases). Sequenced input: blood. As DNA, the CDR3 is TGTGCCAGCAGCCACTTAGGGAAGCCTACGGGGCTCATTTCACCCCTCCACTTT. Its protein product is CASSHLGKPTGLISPLHF.